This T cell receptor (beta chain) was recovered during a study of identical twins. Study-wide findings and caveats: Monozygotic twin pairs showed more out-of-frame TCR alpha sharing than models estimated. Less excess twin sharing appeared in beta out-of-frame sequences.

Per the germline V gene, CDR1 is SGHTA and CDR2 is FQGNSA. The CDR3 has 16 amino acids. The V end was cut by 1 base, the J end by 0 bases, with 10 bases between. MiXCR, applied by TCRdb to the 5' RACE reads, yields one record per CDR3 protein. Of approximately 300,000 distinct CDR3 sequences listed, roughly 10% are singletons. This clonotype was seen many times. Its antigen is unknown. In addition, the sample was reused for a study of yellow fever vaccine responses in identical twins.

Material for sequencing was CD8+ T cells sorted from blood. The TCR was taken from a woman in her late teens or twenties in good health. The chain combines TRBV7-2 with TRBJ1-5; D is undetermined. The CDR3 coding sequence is TGTGCCAGCAGCTTAGACGGCAGGCTTAGCAATCAGCCCCAGCATTTT. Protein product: CASSLDGRLSNQPQHF.